The 2 T cell receptor beta chains below were found in one sample sequenced in a study of cytomegalovirus exposure and HLA in healthy donors. The primer mix had 60 Vbeta and 13 Jbeta primers. Clones were read by immunoSEQ multiplex PCR, and TCRdb kept only the in-frame ones, dropping some. The sample lists roughly 180,000 clones, roughly 79% occurring once. Material: PBMCs. These receptors originate from a man aged 25 to 45 in good health and CMV-seronegative.

The chain carries TRBV30 and TRBJ2-5, with TRBD2 matching over 9 bases. V shed 3 bases and J 9 bases; nucleotides not matched to a gene: 2. In germline, CDR1 is GTSNPN, CDR2 SVGIG (reference sequence). The CDR3 consists of 11 residues. This chain's CDR3 is CAWRGGGAQYF. CDR3 nucleotides: TGTGCCTGGAGAGGCGGGGGGGCCCAGTACTTC.

The chain carries TRBV10-1 and TRBJ2-2; 10 bases fit TRBD2. Trimming removed 3 bases from V and 14 bases from J; junction bases left unmatched: 9. CDR1 and CDR2 from the germline V gene are WNHNN and SYGVQD (reference sequence). This CDR3 region has 14 residues. CDR3 in amino acids: CASSDTSGVVRLFF. The CDR3 DNA sequence: TGCGCCAGCAGTGATACTAGCGGGGTCGTGAGACTGTTTTTT.